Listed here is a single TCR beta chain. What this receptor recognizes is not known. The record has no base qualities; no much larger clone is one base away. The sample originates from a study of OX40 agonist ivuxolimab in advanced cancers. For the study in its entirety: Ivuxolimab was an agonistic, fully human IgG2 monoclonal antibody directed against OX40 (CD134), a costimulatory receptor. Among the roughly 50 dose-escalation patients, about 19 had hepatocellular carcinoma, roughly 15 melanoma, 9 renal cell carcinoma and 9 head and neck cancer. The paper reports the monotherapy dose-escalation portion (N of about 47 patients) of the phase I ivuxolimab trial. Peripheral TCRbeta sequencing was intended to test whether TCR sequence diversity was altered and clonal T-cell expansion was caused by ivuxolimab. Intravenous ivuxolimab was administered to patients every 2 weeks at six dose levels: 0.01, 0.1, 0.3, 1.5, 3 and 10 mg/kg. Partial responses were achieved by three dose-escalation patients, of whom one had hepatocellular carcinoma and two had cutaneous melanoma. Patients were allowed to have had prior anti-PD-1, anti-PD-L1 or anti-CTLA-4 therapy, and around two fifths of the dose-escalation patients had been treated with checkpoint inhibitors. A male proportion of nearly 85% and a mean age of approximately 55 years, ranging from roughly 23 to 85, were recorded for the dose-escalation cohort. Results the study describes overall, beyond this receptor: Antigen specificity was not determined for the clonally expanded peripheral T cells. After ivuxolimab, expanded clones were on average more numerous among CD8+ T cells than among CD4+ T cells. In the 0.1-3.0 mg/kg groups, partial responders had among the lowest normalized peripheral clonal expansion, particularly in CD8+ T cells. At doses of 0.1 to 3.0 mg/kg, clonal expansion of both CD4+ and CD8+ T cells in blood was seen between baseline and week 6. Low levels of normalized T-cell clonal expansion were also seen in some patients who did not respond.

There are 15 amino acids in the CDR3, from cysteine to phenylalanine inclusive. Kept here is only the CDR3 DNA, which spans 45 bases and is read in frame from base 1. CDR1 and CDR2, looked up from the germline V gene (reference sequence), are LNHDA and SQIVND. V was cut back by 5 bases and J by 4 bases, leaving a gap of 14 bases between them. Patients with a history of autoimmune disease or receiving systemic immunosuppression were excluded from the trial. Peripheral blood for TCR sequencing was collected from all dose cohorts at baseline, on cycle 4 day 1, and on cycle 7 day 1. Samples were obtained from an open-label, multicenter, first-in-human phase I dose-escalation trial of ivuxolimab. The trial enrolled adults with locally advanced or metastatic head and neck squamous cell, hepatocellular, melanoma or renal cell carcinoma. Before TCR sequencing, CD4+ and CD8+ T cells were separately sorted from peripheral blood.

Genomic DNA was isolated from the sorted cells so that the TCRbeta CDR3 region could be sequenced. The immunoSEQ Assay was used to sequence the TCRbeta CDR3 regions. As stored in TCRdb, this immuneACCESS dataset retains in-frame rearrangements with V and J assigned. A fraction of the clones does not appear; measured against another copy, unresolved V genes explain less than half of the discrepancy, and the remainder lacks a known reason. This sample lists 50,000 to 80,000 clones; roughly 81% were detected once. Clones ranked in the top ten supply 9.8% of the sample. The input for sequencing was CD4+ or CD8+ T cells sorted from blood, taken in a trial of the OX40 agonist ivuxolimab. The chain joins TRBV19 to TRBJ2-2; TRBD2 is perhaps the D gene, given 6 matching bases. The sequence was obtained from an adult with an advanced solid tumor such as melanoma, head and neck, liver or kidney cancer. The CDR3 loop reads CASSPRGALTGELFF. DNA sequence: TGTGCCAGTAGTCCCCGCGGGGCCCTCACCGGGGAGCTGTTTTTT.